This T cell receptor beta chain was sequenced for a study of HIV-infected patients and healthy controls. Roughly three months, about 14 weeks, into antiretroviral therapy, follow-up blood was collected. Whole blood was used without fractionation, so all unsorted peripheral T cells were included. cDNA was made from approximately 500 ng RNA using alpha and beta constant primers. Alpha and beta chain libraries were made separately by chain-specific third strand synthesis with multiplexing indices. TCRdb called the 5' RACE reads again in MiXCR, with one record for every CDR3 protein. This table has about 7,900 distinct CDR3 sequences, approximately 9.1% appearing once. The germline CDR1 and CDR2 sequences are SGHDN and FVKESK. The CDR3 has 14 residues. The ends were cut back, 4 bases at V and 3 bases at J, with 13 bases in the middle.

This sequence originates from an adult with HIV infection. The input for sequencing was blood, taken during antiretroviral therapy. The V and J genes are TRBV14 and TRBJ2-7, with D uncertain. CDR3 sequence (DNA): TGTGCCAGCAGCCCCGCAGGTACTCGCTACGAGCAGTACTTC. It codes for CASSPAGTRYEQYF.